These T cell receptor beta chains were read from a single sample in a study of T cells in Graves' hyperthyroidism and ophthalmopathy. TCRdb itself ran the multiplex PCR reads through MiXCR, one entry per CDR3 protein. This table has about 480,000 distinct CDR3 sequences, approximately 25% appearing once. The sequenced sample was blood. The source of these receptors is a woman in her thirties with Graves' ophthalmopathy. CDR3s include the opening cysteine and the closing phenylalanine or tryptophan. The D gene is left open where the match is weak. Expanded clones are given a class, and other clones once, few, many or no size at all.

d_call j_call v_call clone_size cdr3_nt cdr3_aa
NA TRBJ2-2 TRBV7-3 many TGTGCCAGCAGCTGGGACACATCGAACACCGGGGAGCTGTTTTTT CASSWDTSNTGELFF
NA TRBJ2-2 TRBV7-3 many TGTGCCAGCAGCTTACCGGGGAACACCGGGGAGCTGTTTTTT CASSLPGNTGELFF
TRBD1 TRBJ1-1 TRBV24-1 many TGTGCCACCAGTGAGACAGGGCGGAACACTGAAGCTTTCTTT CATSETGRNTEAFF
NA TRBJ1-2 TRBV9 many TGTGCCAGCAGCGCAAGCGGGGCCGGCTACACCTTC CASSASGAGYTF
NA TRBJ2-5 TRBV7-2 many TGTGCCAGCAGCTTAATAGGCTACAGAGAAGAGACCCAGTACTTC CASSLIGYREETQYF
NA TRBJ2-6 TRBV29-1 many TGCAGCGTTGACGGCTCTGGGGCCAACGTCCTGACTTTC CSVDGSGANVLTF
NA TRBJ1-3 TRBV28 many TGTGCCAGCAGTTTAGAGGGGTGGTCTGGAAACACCATATATTTT CASSLEGWSGNTIYF
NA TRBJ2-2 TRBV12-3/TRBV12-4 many TGTGCCAGCACCACGCGGCGGCAGGGACTCGGGGAGCTGTTTTTT CASTTRRQGLGELFF
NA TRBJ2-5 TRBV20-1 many TGCAGTGCTAGTAGGGGGGGTAGTGGAGAGACCCAGTACTTC CSASRGGSGETQYF
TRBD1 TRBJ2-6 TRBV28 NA TGTGCCAGCAAAATACAGGGGACTGGGGCCAACGTCCTGACTTTC CASKIQGTGANVLTF
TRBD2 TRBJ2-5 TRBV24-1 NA TGTGCCACCAGTGACTTAACTAGCGGGGACCAAGAGACCCAGTACTTC CATSDLTSGDQETQYF
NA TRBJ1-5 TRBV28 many TGTGCCAGCATAGGGGTGAATGAAGGAGGACAGCCCCAGCATTTT CASIGVNEGGQPQHF
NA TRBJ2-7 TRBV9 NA TGTGCCAGCAGCCCCGGAGGCAGTTCTTCCTACGAGCAGTACTTC CASSPGGSSSYEQYF
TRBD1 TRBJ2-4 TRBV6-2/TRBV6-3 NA TGTGCCAGCAGTTATCCGGGACAGGGGGGCGACATTCAGTACTTC CASSYPGQGGDIQYF
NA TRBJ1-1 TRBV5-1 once TGCGCCAGCAGCTTGGCTCTGAGACGGGGCACTGAAGCTTTCTTT CASSLALRRGTEAFF
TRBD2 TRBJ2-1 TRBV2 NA TGTGCCAGCACCCGACTAGCGGGGACCTACAATGAGAAGTTCTTC CASTRLAGTYNEKFF
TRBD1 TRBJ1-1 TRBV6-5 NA TGTGCCAGCAGTTCCGAAACAGGGGCGAACACTGAAGCTTTCTTT CASSSETGANTEAFF
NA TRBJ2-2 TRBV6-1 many TGTGCCAGCTCAGTGGGCTGGGGGCGAACCGGGGAGCTGTTTTTT CASSVGWGRTGELFF
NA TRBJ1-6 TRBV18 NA TGTGCCAGCTCACCTACAGGGATGGAGAATTCACCCCTCCACTTT CASSPTGMENSPLHF
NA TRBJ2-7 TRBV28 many TGTGCCAGCACCCCGGAGGGAGGGGGCTTCGAGCAGTACTTC CASTPEGGGFEQYF
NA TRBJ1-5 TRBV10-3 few TGTGCCATCAGTGAGTCAGGAACAGGCAATCAGCCCCAGCATTTT CAISESGTGNQPQHF
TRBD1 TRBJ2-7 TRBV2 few TGTGCCAGCAGCCACCACGGGACAGGGGACTACGAGCAGTACTTC CASSHHGTGDYEQYF
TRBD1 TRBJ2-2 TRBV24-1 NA TGTGCCACCAGTGATTACCGGGACAGAGACACCGGGGAGCTGTTTTTT CATSDYRDRDTGELFF
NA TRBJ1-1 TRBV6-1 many TGTGCCAGCAGTGATAATTTGAACACTGAAGCTTTCTTT CASSDNLNTEAFF
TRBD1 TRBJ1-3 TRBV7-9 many TGTGCCAGCAGCTTACCGGTCACAGGGGAGCCTGGAAACACCATATATTTT CASSLPVTGEPGNTIYF
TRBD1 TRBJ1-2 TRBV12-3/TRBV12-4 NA TGTGCCAGCGGAGGAACAGGGGCTAACTATGGCTACACCTTC CASGGTGANYGYTF
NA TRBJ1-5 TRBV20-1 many TGCAGTGCTGCCGGGGGGGGAAGGCAGCCCCAGCATTTT CSAAGGGRQPQHF
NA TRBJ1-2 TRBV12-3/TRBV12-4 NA TGTGCCAGCAGCCGGTTGCCCCCGGAATATAACTATGGCTACACCTTC CASSRLPPEYNYGYTF
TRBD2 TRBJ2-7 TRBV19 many TGTGCCAGTCGACTAGCGGGGGGCGCCTACGAGCAGTACTTC CASRLAGGAYEQYF
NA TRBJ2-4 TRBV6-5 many TGTGCCAGCAGTTATGGGGAGCCCCGGGGGGCTAGAAACATTCAGTACTTC CASSYGEPRGARNIQYF
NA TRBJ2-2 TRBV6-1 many TGTGCCAGCACGGAAACGATCCTCACCGGGGAGCTGTTTTTT CASTETILTGELFF
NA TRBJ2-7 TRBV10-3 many TGTGCCACCCTTGGGCGGCTAGTTTACGAGCAGTACTTC CATLGRLVYEQYF
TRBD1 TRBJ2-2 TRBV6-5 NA TGTGCCAGCAGTTACGGGACAGGGGGCACCGGGGAGCTGTTTTTT CASSYGTGGTGELFF
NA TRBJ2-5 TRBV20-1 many TGCAGTGCTAGAGATCCGGGTAAAGAGACCCAGTACTTC CSARDPGKETQYF
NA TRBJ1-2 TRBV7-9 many TGTGCCAGCAGCCCAGACCCATCGAGGTACCCTGGCTACACCTTC CASSPDPSRYPGYTF
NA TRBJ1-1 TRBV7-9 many TGTGCCAGCAGCTTAGGGCAGCCTTTAGAAGCTTTCTTT CASSLGQPLEAFF
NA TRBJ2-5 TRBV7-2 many TGTGCCAGCAGCCAATTGGGGGGCGGCCAAGAGACCCAGTACTTC CASSQLGGGQETQYF
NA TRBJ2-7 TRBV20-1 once TGCAGTGCTAGGGACCGGGACCAGGCCTACGAGCAGTACTTC CSARDRDQAYEQYF
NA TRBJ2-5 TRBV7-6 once TGTGCCAGCAGCCTTAGGGGGGCTGGTCAAGAGACCCAGTACTTC CASSLRGAGQETQYF
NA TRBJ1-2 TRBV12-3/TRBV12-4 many TGTGCCAGCAGCAGGCAACAGGACGAGTTCCAAAACTATGGCTACACCTTC CASSRQQDEFQNYGYTF
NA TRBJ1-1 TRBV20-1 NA TGCAGTGCTAGTGGGGCCTTTAGGGCGAACACTGAAGCTTTCTTT CSASGAFRANTEAFF
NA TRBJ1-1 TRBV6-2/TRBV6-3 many TGTGCCAGCAGTCACCGGGCCGGATTTTATGCGCCAATGAACACTGAAGCTTTCTTT CASSHRAGFYAPMNTEAFF
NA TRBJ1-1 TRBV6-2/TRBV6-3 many TGTGCCAGCAGAAGACCGGTGGGTAACACTGAAGCTTTCTTT CASRRPVGNTEAFF
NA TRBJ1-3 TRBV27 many TGTGCCAGCAGTTCGGCCAACGGGGGCAACACCATATATTTT CASSSANGGNTIYF
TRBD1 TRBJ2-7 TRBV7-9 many TGTGCCAGCAGCTTAGAAGGGGGCACCTCCTACGAGCAGTACTTC CASSLEGGTSYEQYF
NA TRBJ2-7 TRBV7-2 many TGTGCCAGCAGCCCACAAGGGGGGACCTCCTACGAGCAGTACTTC CASSPQGGTSYEQYF
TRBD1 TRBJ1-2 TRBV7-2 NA TGTGCCAGCAGCTTAGTGAGGGGGCTTGGCTATGGCTACACCTTC CASSLVRGLGYGYTF
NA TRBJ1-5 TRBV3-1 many TGTGCCAGCAGCCCAGATTGGGGAGGCAATCAGCCCCAGCATTTT CASSPDWGGNQPQHF
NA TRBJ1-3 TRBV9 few TGTGCCAGCAGCGTAGAGGACAGCTCTGGAAACACCATATATTTT CASSVEDSSGNTIYF
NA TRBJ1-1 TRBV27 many TGTGCCAGCAGTTTTACTCAGAACACTGAAGCTTTCTTT CASSFTQNTEAFF
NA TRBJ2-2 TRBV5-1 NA TGCGCCGGCAACGTCACAGGGCGCACCGGGGAGCTGTTTTTT CAGNVTGRTGELFF
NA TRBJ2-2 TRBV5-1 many TGCGCCAGCAGCCGGCGTTATGGGACAAGGAACACCGGGGAGCTGTTTTTT CASSRRYGTRNTGELFF